Described below is a single T cell receptor beta chain sequence and its context. Its antigen is undetermined. The donors were part of the validation cohort of 100 to 150 subjects. That cohort was separate from the first cohort, which comprised fewer than 800 subjects. Profiling relied on immunoSEQ multiplex PCR, and the TCRdb table lists in-frame clones only, not all of them. The sample records 150,000 to 200,000 clones, approximately 81% being singletons. The entry originates in a study of cytomegalovirus exposure and HLA in healthy donors. Findings of the study overall: About 180 TCR beta chains were listed as cytomegalovirus-associated.

The CDR3 spans 13 residues. The ends were cut back, 5 bases at V and 3 bases at J, with 10 bases in the middle. Germline V gives CDR1 LNHDA, CDR2 SQIVND (reference sequence). Sample: PBMCs. This clonotype was sampled from a man aged 25-45 years in good health and CMV-seropositive. The chain is built from TRBV19 and TRBJ1-2, with D hard to call. CDR3 sequence reads: CASSAIRDYGYTF. DNA for the CDR3: TGTGCCAGTAGTGCGATACGGGACTATGGCTACACCTTC.